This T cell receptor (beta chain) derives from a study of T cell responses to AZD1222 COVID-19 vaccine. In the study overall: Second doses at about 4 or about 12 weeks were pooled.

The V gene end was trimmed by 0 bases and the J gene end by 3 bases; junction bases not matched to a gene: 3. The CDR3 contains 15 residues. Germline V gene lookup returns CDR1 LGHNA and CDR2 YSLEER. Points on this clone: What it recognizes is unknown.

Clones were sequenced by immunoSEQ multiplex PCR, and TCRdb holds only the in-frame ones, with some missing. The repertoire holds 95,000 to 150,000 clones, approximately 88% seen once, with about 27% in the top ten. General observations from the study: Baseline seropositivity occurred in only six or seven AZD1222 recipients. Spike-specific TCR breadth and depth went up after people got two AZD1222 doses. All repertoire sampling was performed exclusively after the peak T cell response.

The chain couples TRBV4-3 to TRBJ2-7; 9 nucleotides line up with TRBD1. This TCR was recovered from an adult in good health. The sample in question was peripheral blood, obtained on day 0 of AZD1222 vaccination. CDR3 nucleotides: TGCGCCAGCAGCCAAGATGGGACAGGGCTCTACGAGCAGTACTTC. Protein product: CASSQDGTGLYEQYF.